This T cell receptor (beta chain) was identified during a study of beta chain features in type 1 diabetes. Study results and limitations: People with Type 1 diabetes carried modestly yet significantly shorter TCRB CDR3s in all four CD4+ subsets.

CDR3 length: 13 residues. The germline V and J ends were trimmed by 6 bases and 3 bases, with 8 bases remaining between them. Germline CDR1 reads SGHAT; CDR2 reads FQDESV (reference sequence). Remarks on this clone: Its matching antigen is unknown.

All of the isolated RNA was reverse transcribed, so expressed TCRB transcripts were sequenced. Repertoires were generated with immunoSEQ multiplex PCR, while TCRdb's copy carries only in-frame clones and drops some. This table holds roughly 260,000 clones, roughly a tenth found once. The receptor was derived from a man aged 25 to 40 with type 1 diabetes. The chain combines TRBV11-1 with TRBJ2-2; a possible D gene is TRBD1 (6 bases). Sequencing used naive CD4+ T cells from blood. CDR3 bases: TGTGCCAGCAGGGACAGATACACCGGGGAGCTGTTTTTT. The encoded protein is CASRDRYTGELFF.